This TCR beta chain was obtained from a study of cytomegalovirus exposure and HLA in healthy donors (dated by TCRdb to 2016 to 2017). Background on the whole study: According to a later analysis, the 120 or so validation repertoires were produced on the same platform as the approximately 620 repertoires of the first cohort. The study aimed to test whether cataloging public T cell receptors could reveal signatures of past pathogen exposure. A separate validation cohort of approximately 130 different subjects was used in addition to the roughly 700-subject first cohort. The study combined high-throughput TCR immunosequencing, statistical association of individual TCRs with disease status, and machine learning to predict cytomegalovirus infection status.

The CDR3 goes from the cysteine to the phenylalanine over 15 residues. This entry keeps only the CDR3 DNA: 45 bases, framed from base 1. CDR1 and CDR2 are read off the germline V gene as MNHEY and SVGAGI. V trim: 7 bases; J trim: 4 bases; unmatched bases: 10. Library preparation employed the immunoSEQ multiplex PCR assay. Processing in the source paper ran as follows. To diagnose cytomegalovirus status from the catalog of TCR beta chain sequences, a statistical classification framework was built. Drawn from immuneACCESS, this table holds only the in-frame rearrangements with V and J called that TCRdb kept. Clones are partly lost; checked studies trace under half to an unresolved V gene and leave the rest unexplained. For V, J and clone size, that table is used; D and trimming come from the DNA. The sample profile shows around 300,000 clones; around 85% of them were found once. The biggest ten clones account for roughly 1% of the sample.

The investigation overall reported the following: According to the authors, the approach could potentially be generalized to other disease states and immunological phenotypes. The validation cohort had no HLA typing available for a later analysis, so co-occurrence within that cohort was assessed over all 110 or so repertoires. Of the cluster scores, around 95% were above 0 in a later analysis, which found that TCRs clustered in the first cohort also tended to co-occur in the 95 to 150 validation repertoires. In vitro tests confirmed that three of the cytomegalovirus-associated TCR beta chains recognize cytomegalovirus antigens. While some public TCRs were present in many individuals, most TCR sequences turned up only very rarely across donors. The classifier was reported to diagnose cytomegalovirus status with high specificity and sensitivity in both the original and validation cohorts. In the study, some 160 TCR beta chains were listed as associated with cytomegalovirus.

Donors formed part of the validation cohort, which comprised approximately 130 subjects and was distinct from the first cohort of 666 subjects. With respect to this clone: It has no known antigen specificity. Per-base quality was not reported, and no clone a single base away is much larger than it.

Source material: PBMCs. The rearranged chain carries TRBV6-5 and TRBJ1-1, with 9 bases in between that match TRBD1. The receptor's source is a young woman in good health and CMV-seronegative. For the CDR3, the sequence is CASTPGTGWSTEAFF. The base sequence is TGTGCCAGCACCCCCGGGACAGGGTGGAGCACTGAAGCTTTCTTT.